This TCR beta chain appears in the sequencing data of a study of blood T cells in healthy people across ages. Sample-barcoded 5' priming and a J-beta primer mix drove a second PCR of roughly 6 to 12 cycles. TCRdb passed the 5' RACE reads through MiXCR, listing each CDR3 protein once. The data hold about 800,000 distinct CDR3 sequences, with roughly 25% observed a single time. The sample holds many counts of this clonotype. This CDR3 spans 14 amino acids. The V gene's germline CDR1 is MNHEY and CDR2 SVGAGI. The trim removed 4 bases at V and 1 base at J, leaving 3 bases unmatched. About 10 milliliters of peripheral blood were drawn from each donor. These data were likewise used in another study, on T cells of mothers and their children. As reported in that work: Similar thymic selection effects on TCR recombination output appear in pairs, both related and unrelated.

The sample taken for sequencing was blood. The sequence was collected from a boy younger than 18 in good health. The chain combines TRBV6-5 with TRBJ1-1; 7 positions match TRBD1. DNA of the CDR3: TGTGCCAGCAGTTTTCAGGGGGGGAACACTGAAGCTTTCTTT. Its protein is CASSFQGGNTEAFF.